These 18 T cell receptor beta chains share one sample of origin, sequenced in a study of blood T cell repertoires in COVID-19. Generated by immunoSEQ multiplex PCR, the TCRdb table keeps only in-frame clones and is missing some. The sample records hundreds of thousands of clones, around 87% being singletons. The sequenced sample was peripheral blood. These receptor sequences come from a man aged 55 to 70 who had recovered from COVID-19.

The count of this clone is one. The chain uses TRBV19 and TRBJ2-2; a possible D gene is TRBD2 (5 bases). Trimming shortened V by 3 bases and J by 6 bases, and 17 bases separated the two germline ends. Germline values: CDR1 LNHDA, CDR2 SQIVND (reference sequence). This CDR3 is 16 amino acids long. CDR3: CASSIFPGYRSGELFF. CDR3 nucleotides: TGTGCCAGTAGTATTTTTCCGGGGTATCGCTCCGGGGAGCTGTTTTTT.

This chain uses TRBV5-1 with TRBJ1-1, with 7 bases identical to TRBD1. This CDR3 contains 15 residues. After removal of 4 bases from V and 0 bases from J, the junction contained 6 bases not matched to a gene. CDR1 is SGHRS and CDR2 is YFSETQ in the germline V gene. The CDR3 DNA is TGCGCCAGCAGCCGACAGGGTTCCCTGAACACTGAAGCTTTCTTT. It is translated as CASSRQGSLNTEAFF.

In its sample, this clone was seen a few times. The chain joins TRBV5-1 to TRBJ1-1; 8 bases line up with TRBD1. The CDR3 has 14 residues. The germline V gene encodes CDR1 SGHRS and CDR2 YFSETQ. J lost 2 bases, V lost 7 bases, and 7 bases had no gene match. CDR3 residues: CASGTGQGNTEAFF. The CDR3 DNA follows: TGCGCCAGCGGAACCGGACAGGGAAACACTGAAGCTTTCTTT.

The genes are TRBV11-2 and TRBJ2-6; 7 nucleotides match TRBD1. Germline assignment: CDR1 SGHAT and CDR2 FQNNGV. The length of the CDR3 is 16 residues. V lost 5 bases and J lost 1; bases outside the gene matches: 5. CDR3 DNA sequence: TGTGCCAGCAGCATATACAGGGGATCTGGGGCCAACGTCCTGACTTTC. Translating gives CASSIYRGSGANVLTF.

The chain carries TRBV6-5 and TRBJ2-7, with 9 bases lining up with TRBD1. V was clipped by 5 bases and J by 4 bases; unmatched bases: 9. This CDR3 is built from 15 residues. The germline gives CDR1 MNHEY, CDR2 SVGAGI. The CDR3 spells CASSRSWTGEYEQYV. The CDR3 DNA is TGTGCCAGCAGTCGTTCCTGGACAGGGGAGTACGAGCAGTACGTC.

V is TRBV24-1 and J is TRBJ2-2; 7 nucleotides agree with TRBD1. From germline, CDR1 is KGHDR and CDR2 SFDVKD. The CDR3 is made up of 13 amino acids. The V gene end was trimmed by 5 bases and the J gene end by 6 bases; junction bases not matched to a gene: 2. CDR3 loop: CATSATGPGELFF. CDR3 DNA sequence: TGTGCCACCAGTGCGACAGGGCCCGGGGAGCTGTTTTTT.

V gene TRBV7-8 combines with J gene TRBJ1-6; D is perhaps TRBD1 (6 bases). The CDR3 runs 16 residues. Germline V gene sequence: CDR1 SGHVS, CDR2 FQNEAQ. Trimming stripped 2 bases from V and 0 bases from J, with 8 bases between. The CDR3, as DNA: TGTGCCAGCAGCTTAAGGGGGAGCTCCTATAATTCACCCCTCCACTTT. This encodes CASSLRGSSYNSPLHF. The full variable domain, in which reference TRBV7-8 and TRBJ1-6 provide the parts outside the CDR3, is GAGVSQSPRYKVAKRGQDVALRCDPISGHVSLFWYQQALGQGPEFLTYFQNEAQLDKSGLPSDRFFAERPEGSVSTLKIQRTQQEDSAVYLCASSLRGSSYNSPLHFGNGTRLTVT.

The CDR3 DNA is TGTGCCAGCAGTGAGAAGGACAGGGGCTCCACAGATACGCAGTATTTT. Its translation: CASSEKDRGSTDTQYF. The rearrangement links TRBV13 to TRBJ2-3, with 9 positions matching TRBD1. The CDR3 has 16 amino acids. V gave up 6 bases and J gave up 2 bases; unmatched junction bases: 9. The germline V gene has CDR1 PRHDT and CDR2 FYEKMQ (reference sequence).

The chain couples TRBV10-3 to TRBJ1-5; D unclear. The V end was cut by 6 bases, the J end by 6 bases, with 12 bases between. Per germline, CDR1 ENHRY and CDR2 SYGVKD. The CDR3 is 13 amino acids. As DNA, the CDR3 is TGTGCCATCAGCCGGCCCGGAGGTCAGCCCCAGCATTTT. Translation: CAISRPGGQPQHF.

CDR3 residues: CASSQLGLHREQFF. CDR3 bases: TGTGCCAGCAGCCAACTCGGACTGCACCGTGAGCAGTTCTTC. The chain joins TRBV3-1 (or the pseudogene TRBV3-2) to TRBJ2-1; tentative D call: TRBD2 (5 bases). Trimming removed 2 bases from V and 9 bases from J, with 14 bases in between. The CDR3 is made up of 14 amino acids. Germline values: CDR1 LGHDT, CDR2 YNNKEL (reference sequence).

This sequence joins TRBV24-1 and TRBJ2-1; perhaps TRBD2 as D (6 bases). Between the trimmed V and J ends, which lost 4 bases and 5 bases, there was a span of 17 bases. The CDR3 has 16 amino acids. Germline V gene sequence: CDR1 KGHDR, CDR2 SFDVKD. CDR3 nucleotide sequence: TGTGCCACCAGTGACACCCGGAGGGAGCGAGACAATGAGCAGTTCTTC. Protein: CATSDTRRERDNEQFF.

The chain recombines TRBV27 with TRBJ2-1; TRBD1 is a possible D gene (6 bases). V was pared by 5 bases and J by 6 bases, with 20 bases between. The CDR3 spans 16 residues. Germline lookup yields CDR1 MNHEY and CDR2 SMNVEV (reference sequence). The CDR3 DNA follows: TGTGCCAGCAGTGGGGGAGACAGGAGAGCCTCCAATGAGCAGTTCTTC. Translated, it gives CASSGGDRRASNEQFF.

This clone was observed once. The gene calls are TRBV5-1 and TRBJ2-1; 9 positions match TRBD2. Germline trimming cut 4 bases from V and 5 bases from J; bases unmatched to any gene: 7. Per the germline V gene, CDR1 is SGHRS and CDR2 is YFSETQ. This CDR3 comprises 15 residues. The CDR3 reads CASSTGLALHNEQFF. DNA of the CDR3: TGCGCCAGCAGCACCGGACTAGCGTTACACAATGAGCAGTTCTTC.

This clone has more than one count but fewer than ten. The V gene is TRBV27, the J gene TRBJ1-5; D remains unclear. The CDR3 extends over 14 amino acids. Germline CDR1 is MNHEY and CDR2 is SMNVEV (reference sequence). The germline V and J ends were trimmed by 1 base and 7 bases, with 11 bases remaining between them. CDR3 nucleotides: TGTGCCAGCAGTTTATATCCCGGGTTCCAGCCCCAGCATTTT. The encoded protein is CASSLYPGFQPQHF.

The rearrangement links TRBV19 to TRBJ2-1; 11 bases are a match to TRBD1. This CDR3 region has 15 residues. Germline V gene lookup returns CDR1 LNHDA and CDR2 SQIVND (reference sequence). V shed 3 bases and J 5 bases; nucleotides not matched to a gene: 3. CDR3 amino acids: CASSIRDRGNNEQFF. CDR3 in DNA: TGTGCCAGTAGTATTCGGGACAGGGGGAACAATGAGCAGTTCTTC.

This clone has more than one count but fewer than ten. V usage is TRBV5-4 and J usage is TRBJ2-7, with a tentative D call TRBD2 (5 bases). Germline CDR1 and CDR2: SGHNT and YYREEE (reference sequence). Trimming took off 3 bases at V and 6 bases at J, with 10 bases between the two ends. There are 12 residues in the CDR3. CDR3 protein: CASSWGRGEQYF. CDR3 nucleotides: TGTGCCAGCAGCTGGGGTCGGGGCGAGCAGTACTTC.

The rearrangement joins TRBV7-9 to TRBJ1-1, with D perhaps matching TRBD1 (5 bases). The CDR3 has 13 residues. Between the trimmed V and J ends, which lost 0 bases and 3 bases, there was a span of 5 bases. Germline loops: CDR1 SEHNR, CDR2 FQNEAQ (reference sequence). The DNA of the CDR3 is TGTGCCAGCAGCTTAGCGGGGCACACTGAAGCTTTCTTT. Protein product: CASSLAGHTEAFF. The full variable domain, rest sourced from reference TRBV7-9 and TRBJ1-1, is DTGVSQNPRHKITKRGQNVTFRCDPISEHNRLYWYRQTLGQGPEFLTYFQNEAQLEKSRLLSDRFSAERPKGSFSTLEIQRTEQGDSAMYLCASSLAGHTEAFFGQGTRLTVV.

The chain has TRBV30 and TRBJ2-2; weak D call: TRBD1 (6 bases). V was cut by 2 bases and J by 9 bases, with 10 bases left in between. The V gene's germline CDR1 is GTSNPN and CDR2 SVGIG (reference sequence). The CDR3 totals 12 residues. DNA of the CDR3: TGTGCCTGGAGTACACAGGGTTGGGAGCTGTTTTTT. This gives the protein CAWSTQGWELFF.